This TCR beta chain was profiled in a study of identical twins. MiXCR, run by TCRdb on the 5' RACE reads, gives a single entry per CDR3 protein. The sample gives 500,000 to 550,000 distinct CDR3 sequences, around 24% of which show up once; about 0.5% is in the top ten. The study's findings and limits: Conclusions rested on cross-sectional statistics rather than following the same donors. Less excess twin sharing appeared in beta out-of-frame sequences. High-abundance cord blood beta clonotypes had fewer insertions; memory repertoires showed none.

Healthy Caucasians, and only they, were the donors. CDR3 length: 13 amino acids. V lost 3 bases and J 4 bases, leaving 8 bases between the germline ends. CDR1 SGHAT and CDR2 FQNNGV come from the germline V gene. On this clonotype itself: Antigen: not known.

This same sample was also part of a study on yellow fever vaccine responses in identical twins.

The receptor was derived from a woman aged 18-30 years in good health. Specimen: CD4+ T cells sorted from blood. The J gene is TRBJ2-3, the V gene TRBV11-2; D remains ambiguous. CDR3 nucleotides: TGTGCCAGCAGCTTCACTCGACCAGATACGCAGTATTTT. Its protein product is CASSFTRPDTQYF. The variable domain in full, with the rest retrieved from reference TRBV11-2 and TRBJ2-3, is EAGVAQSPRYKIIEKRQSVAFWCNPISGHATLYWYQQILGQGPKLLIQFQNNGVVDDSQLPKDRFSAERLKGVDSTLKIQPAKLEDSAVYLCASSFTRPDTQYFGPGTRLTVL.